This is a list of T cell receptor beta chains from one sample in a study of cytomegalovirus exposure and HLA in healthy donors. Data came from immunoSEQ multiplex PCR; TCRdb stores just in-frame clones and leaves some out. The sample has roughly 70,000 clones; 85% to 95% are singletons. Sequenced sample: PBMCs. The source of these receptors is a young man in good health and CMV-seronegative. Each CDR3 is given with its conserved first and last residue. The D gene is left open where the match is weak. Size values are once, few and many counts, or a class for expanded clones, and some rows have none.

clone_size d_call j_call v_call cdr3_aa cdr3_nt
NA TRBD1 TRBJ1-5 TRBV30 CAWTPGQPNQPQHF TGTGCCTGGACCCCGGGACAGCCAAATCAGCCCCAGCATTTT
NA NA TRBJ2-1 TRBV7-2 CASSLGQASYNEQFF TGTGCCAGCAGCTTAGGGCAGGCCTCCTACAATGAGCAGTTCTTC
NA NA TRBJ1-4 TRBV29-1 CSAGTNEKLFF TGCAGCGCGGGAACTAATGAAAAACTGTTTTTT
NA NA TRBJ1-2 TRBV7-9 CASSLAGGNYGYTF TGTGCCAGCAGCTTAGCCGGGGGTAACTATGGCTACACCTTC
NA TRBD2 TRBJ2-1 TRBV4-2 CASSGQTSGSSNEQFF TGTGCCAGCAGCGGGCAGACTAGCGGGAGTTCCAATGAGCAGTTCTTC
NA NA TRBJ1-5 TRBV6-1 CASSEGWGGHSNQPQHF TGTGCCAGCAGTGAAGGATGGGGGGGTCATAGCAATCAGCCCCAGCATTTT
NA NA TRBJ1-3 TRBV28 CASSPTTESGNTIYF TGTGCCAGCAGTCCGACCACAGAATCTGGAAACACCATATATTTT
NA NA TRBJ1-1 TRBV30 CAWQRQTMNTEAFF TGTGCCTGGCAACGACAGACCATGAACACTGAAGCTTTCTTT
NA TRBD1 TRBJ1-5 TRBV4-1 CASSQDATGYQPQHF TGCGCCAGCAGCCAAGATGCGACAGGGTATCAGCCCCAGCATTTT
once TRBD1 TRBJ1-5 TRBV18 CASSLGTALNTPNQPQHF TGTGCCAGCTCACTCGGGACAGCCTTAAACACACCTAATCAGCCCCAGCATTTT
NA TRBD2 TRBJ2-7 TRBV28 CASRGVRRGDYEQYF TGTGCCAGCCGGGGCGTGAGGCGGGGGGACTACGAGCAGTACTTC
NA TRBD1 TRBJ2-5 TRBV5-1 CASSFSGGRETQYF TGCGCCAGCAGCTTTTCAGGGGGCAGGGAGACCCAGTACTTC
NA TRBD1 TRBJ1-1 TRBV7-2 CASSLLPQGAPTEAFF TGTGCCAGCAGCTTATTACCCCAGGGGGCGCCCACTGAAGCTTTCTTT
NA TRBD1 TRBJ1-5 TRBV18 CASSPDTGGDQPQHF TGTGCCAGCTCACCCGATACAGGGGGCGATCAGCCCCAGCATTTT
NA TRBD1 TRBJ2-2 TRBV6-1 CASSTTGRNTGELFF TGTGCCAGCAGTACGACAGGGAGGAACACCGGGGAGCTGTTTTTT
NA TRBD2 TRBJ2-3 TRBV27 CASSLTAGASGTDTQYF TGTGCCAGCAGTTTAACAGCGGGGGCATCGGGCACAGATACGCAGTATTTT
NA TRBD1 TRBJ1-2 TRBV19 CASIDRGIGGYTF TGTGCCAGTATTGACAGGGGGATTGGTGGCTACACCTTC
NA TRBD1 TRBJ1-5 TRBV7-8 CASSFGQGVNQPQHF TGTGCCAGCAGCTTCGGACAGGGGGTAAATCAGCCCCAGCATTTT
once NA TRBJ1-1 TRBV18 CASSPKGQTVEAFF TGTGCCAGCTCACCCAAAGGACAGACCGTTGAAGCTTTCTTT
NA NA TRBJ1-2 TRBV7-9 CASTISMPKDKTRGYTF TGTGCCAGCACCATCAGTATGCCAAAGGACAAGACAAGGGGCTACACCTTC
NA TRBD1 TRBJ2-5 TRBV5-1 CASTQGTGLQTQYF TGCGCCAGCACCCAGGGGACAGGGCTACAGACCCAGTACTTC
NA NA TRBJ2-7 TRBV2 CASTRMAAHGRGYEQYF TGTGCCAGCACTCGAATGGCCGCTCACGGGAGAGGCTACGAGCAGTACTTC
NA TRBD1 TRBJ2-2 TRBV7-7 CASRSGQGAGELFF TGTGCCAGCAGGTCGGGACAGGGGGCCGGGGAGCTGTTTTTT
NA TRBD2 TRBJ2-7 TRBV18 CASSPPASGGTGEQYF TGTGCCAGCTCACCACCTGCTAGCGGGGGGACGGGGGAGCAGTACTTC
once TRBD2 TRBJ2-1 TRBV6-1 CASSERGLAPLNEQFF TGTGCCAGCAGTGAACGGGGACTAGCACCTCTCAATGAGCAGTTCTTC